This T cell receptor beta chain was identified during a study of blood T cells in healthy people across ages. Broader study findings: With unsorted PBMCs, a conclusive comparison of naive versus antigen-experienced cells was not possible. The percentage of naive T cells correlated strongly with TCR beta diversity.

This CDR3 is 14 amino acids long. Per germline, CDR1 LGHNT and CDR2 FRNRAP. Trimming pared 2 bases from V and 4 bases from J, leaving 10 bases between. On this clonotype: Its specificity is not known.

Using a J-beta primer mix together with a sample-barcoded 5' primer, a second PCR was run for roughly 6 to 11 cycles. Every molecule of cDNA carried a tag from a template-switch adaptor with 12 random nucleotides. A single record per CDR3 protein comes from TCRdb applying MiXCR to the 5' RACE reads. The profile shows about 1.6 million distinct CDR3 sequences, roughly 32% of them singletons. The TCR comes from a woman younger than 45 in good health. The rearrangement links TRBV12-5 to TRBJ2-3, with D possibly matching TRBD1 (5 bases). The specimen sequenced was blood. The CDR3 is CASGLPGLADTQYF. CDR3 sequence (DNA): TGTGCTAGTGGTTTGCCAGGGTTAGCAGATACGCAGTATTTT.